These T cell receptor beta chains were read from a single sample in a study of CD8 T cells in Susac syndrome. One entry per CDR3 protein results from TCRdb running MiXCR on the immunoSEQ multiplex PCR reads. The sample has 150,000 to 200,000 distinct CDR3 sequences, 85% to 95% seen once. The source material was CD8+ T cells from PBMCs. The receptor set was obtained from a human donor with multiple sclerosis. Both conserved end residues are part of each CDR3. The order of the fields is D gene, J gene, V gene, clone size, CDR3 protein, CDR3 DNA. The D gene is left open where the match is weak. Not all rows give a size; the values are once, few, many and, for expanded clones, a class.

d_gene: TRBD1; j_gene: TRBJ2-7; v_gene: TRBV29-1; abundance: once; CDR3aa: CSVEVTGEQWGQYF; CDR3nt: TGCAGCGTTGAAGTAACAGGGGAACAATGGGGGCAGTACTTC
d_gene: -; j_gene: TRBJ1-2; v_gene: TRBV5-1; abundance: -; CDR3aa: CASSFTTDGYTF; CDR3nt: TGCGCCAGCAGCTTCACGACGGATGGCTACACCTTC
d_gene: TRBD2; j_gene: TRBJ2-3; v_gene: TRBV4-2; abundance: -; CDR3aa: CASSQEGGGRTDTQYF; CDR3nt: TGTGCCAGCAGCCAAGAGGGCGGGGGACGCACAGATACGCAGTATTTT
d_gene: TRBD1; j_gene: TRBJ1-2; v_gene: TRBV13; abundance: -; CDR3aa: CASSNSDRGLGYGYTF; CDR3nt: TGTGCCAGCAGCAACAGCGACAGGGGGCTAGGATATGGCTACACCTTC
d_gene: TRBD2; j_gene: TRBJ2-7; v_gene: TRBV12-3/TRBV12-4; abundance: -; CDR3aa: CASSLGLAEYEQYF; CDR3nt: TGTGCCAGCAGTTTAGGGCTAGCGGAATACGAGCAGTACTTC
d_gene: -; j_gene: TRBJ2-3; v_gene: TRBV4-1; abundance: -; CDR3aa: CASSQIASSTDTQYF; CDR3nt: TGCGCCAGCAGCCAAATAGCGTCTAGCACAGATACGCAGTATTTT
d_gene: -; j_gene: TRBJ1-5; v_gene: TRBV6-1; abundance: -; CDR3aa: CASIKFEGIGNQPQHF; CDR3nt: TGTGCCAGCATCAAATTCGAGGGGATAGGAAATCAGCCCCAGCATTTT
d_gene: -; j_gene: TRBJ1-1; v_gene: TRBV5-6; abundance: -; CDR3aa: CASSPGARRNTEAFF; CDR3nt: TGTGCCAGCAGCCCTGGGGCGAGGAGGAACACTGAAGCTTTCTTT
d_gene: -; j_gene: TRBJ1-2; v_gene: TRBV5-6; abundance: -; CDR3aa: CASSLVPSGGSYGYTF; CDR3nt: TGTGCCAGCAGCTTGGTTCCTTCTGGGGGCAGCTATGGCTACACCTTC
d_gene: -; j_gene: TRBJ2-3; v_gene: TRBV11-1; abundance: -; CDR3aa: CASSLPDTQYF; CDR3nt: TGTGCCAGCAGCTTACCTGATACGCAGTATTTT
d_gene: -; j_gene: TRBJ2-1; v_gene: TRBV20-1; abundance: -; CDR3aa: CSARDLEFHSSYNEQFF; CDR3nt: TGCAGTGCTAGAGATCTTGAGTTTCATTCGTCCTACAATGAGCAGTTCTTC
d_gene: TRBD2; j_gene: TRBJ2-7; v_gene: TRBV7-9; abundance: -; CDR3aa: CASSSGLAVTYEQYF; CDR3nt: TGTGCCAGCAGCTCGGGACTAGCAGTAACCTACGAGCAGTACTTC
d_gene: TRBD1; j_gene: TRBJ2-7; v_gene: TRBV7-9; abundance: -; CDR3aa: CASSRDRGYEQYF; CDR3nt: TGTGCCAGCAGCCGGGACAGGGGCTACGAGCAGTACTTC
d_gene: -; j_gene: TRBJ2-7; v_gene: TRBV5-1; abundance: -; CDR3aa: CASSAPDPYEQYF; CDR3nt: TGCGCCAGCAGCGCCCCGGACCCCTACGAGCAGTACTTC
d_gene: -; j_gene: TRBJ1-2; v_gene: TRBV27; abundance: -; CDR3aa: CASSFGGNNYGYTF; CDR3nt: TGTGCCAGCAGTTTCGGGGGCAATAACTATGGCTACACCTTC
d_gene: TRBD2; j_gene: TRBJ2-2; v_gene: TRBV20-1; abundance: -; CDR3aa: CSARAREGFAGELFF; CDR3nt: TGCAGTGCTAGGGCGCGGGAGGGATTCGCCGGGGAGCTGTTTTTT
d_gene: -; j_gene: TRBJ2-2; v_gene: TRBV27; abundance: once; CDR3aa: CASWVNTGELFF; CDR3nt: TGTGCCAGCTGGGTGAACACCGGGGAGCTGTTTTTT
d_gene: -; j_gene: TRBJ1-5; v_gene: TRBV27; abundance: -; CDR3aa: CASSLGSGVGNQPQHF; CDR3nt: TGTGCCAGCAGTTTAGGTTCAGGGGTTGGCAATCAGCCCCAGCATTTT
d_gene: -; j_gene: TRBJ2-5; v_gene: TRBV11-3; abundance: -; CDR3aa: CASSLGQKLQETQYF; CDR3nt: TGTGCCAGCAGCTTAGGACAGAAACTCCAAGAGACCCAGTACTTC
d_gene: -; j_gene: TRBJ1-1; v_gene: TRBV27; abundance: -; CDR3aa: CASSFTGTNTEAFF; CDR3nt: TGTGCCAGCAGTTTCACCGGGACTAACACTGAAGCTTTCTTT
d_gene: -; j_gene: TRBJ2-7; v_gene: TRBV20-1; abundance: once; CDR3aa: CSARPHQALTYEQYF; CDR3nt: TGCAGTGCGAGGCCCCATCAGGCACTAACCTACGAGCAGTACTTC
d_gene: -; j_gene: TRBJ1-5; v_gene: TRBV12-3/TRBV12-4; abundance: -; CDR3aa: CASMPAGQPQHF; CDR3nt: TGTGCCAGCATGCCCGCAGGGCAGCCCCAGCATTTT
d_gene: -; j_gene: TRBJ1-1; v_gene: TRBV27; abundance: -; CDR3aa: CASSPTTDVEAFF; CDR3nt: TGTGCCAGCAGTCCTACAACGGATGTTGAAGCTTTCTTT
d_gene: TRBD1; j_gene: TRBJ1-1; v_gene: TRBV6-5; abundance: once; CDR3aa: CASSATPDRGEAFF; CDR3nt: TGTGCCAGCAGTGCTACCCCGGACAGGGGTGAAGCTTTCTTT
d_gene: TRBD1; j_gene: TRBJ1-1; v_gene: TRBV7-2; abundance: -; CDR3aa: CASSPVGQGAEAFF; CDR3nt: TGTGCCAGCAGCCCAGTGGGACAGGGGGCGGAAGCTTTCTTT
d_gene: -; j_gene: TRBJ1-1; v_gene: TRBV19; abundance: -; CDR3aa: CASSIGGDEAFF; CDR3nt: TGTGCCAGTAGTATCGGGGGAGATGAAGCTTTCTTT
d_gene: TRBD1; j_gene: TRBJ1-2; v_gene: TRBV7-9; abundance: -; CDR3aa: CASSLPDRGNGYTF; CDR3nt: TGTGCCAGCAGCTTACCCGACAGGGGTAACGGCTACACCTTC
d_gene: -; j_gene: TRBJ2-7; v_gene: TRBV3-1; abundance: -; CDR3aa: CASSQYPGTYEQYF; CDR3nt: TGTGCCAGCAGCCAATACCCAGGGACCTACGAGCAGTACTTC
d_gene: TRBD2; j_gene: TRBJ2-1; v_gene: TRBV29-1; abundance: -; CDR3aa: CSVESGRAQHNEQFF; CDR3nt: TGCAGCGTGGAAAGCGGGAGGGCCCAACACAATGAGCAGTTCTTC
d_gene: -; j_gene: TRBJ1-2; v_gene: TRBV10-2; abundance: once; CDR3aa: CASSGRGGGYTF; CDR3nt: TGCGCCAGCAGTGGAAGGGGGGGCGGCTACACCTTC
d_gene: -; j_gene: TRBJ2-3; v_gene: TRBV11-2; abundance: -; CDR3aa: CASSPRITDTQYF; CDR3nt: TGTGCCAGCAGCCCGCGGATCACAGATACGCAGTATTTT
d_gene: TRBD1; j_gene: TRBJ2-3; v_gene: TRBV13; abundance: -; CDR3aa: CASSDRGPDTQYF; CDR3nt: TGTGCCAGCAGCGACAGGGGCCCAGATACGCAGTATTTT
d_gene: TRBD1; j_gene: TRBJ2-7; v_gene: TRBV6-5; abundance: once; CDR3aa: CASSNGQGSYEQYF; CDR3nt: TGTGCCAGCAGCAACGGACAGGGCTCCTACGAGCAGTACTTC
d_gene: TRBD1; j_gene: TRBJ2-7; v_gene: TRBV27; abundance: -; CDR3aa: CASSPGQAGYEQYF; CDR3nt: TGTGCCAGCAGTCCAGGACAGGCGGGCTACGAGCAGTACTTC
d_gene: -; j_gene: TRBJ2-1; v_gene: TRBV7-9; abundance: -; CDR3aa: CASSATGGLDEQFF; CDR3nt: TGTGCCAGCAGCGCGACAGGAGGGCTAGATGAGCAGTTCTTC
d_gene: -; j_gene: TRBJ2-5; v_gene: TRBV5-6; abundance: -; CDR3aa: CASSLFGMNVETQYF; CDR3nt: TGTGCCAGCAGCTTATTCGGAATGAATGTGGAGACCCAGTACTTC
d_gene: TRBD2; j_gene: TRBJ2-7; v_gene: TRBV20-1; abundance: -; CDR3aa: CSARTTSLVEQYF; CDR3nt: TGCAGTGCACGGACGACTAGCCTGGTCGAGCAGTACTTC
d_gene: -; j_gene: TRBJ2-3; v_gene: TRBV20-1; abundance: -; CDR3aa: CSASKGTRRGTDTQYF; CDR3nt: TGCAGTGCTAGTAAGGGGACCCGGAGGGGCACAGATACGCAGTATTTT
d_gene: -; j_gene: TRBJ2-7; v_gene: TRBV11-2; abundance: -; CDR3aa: CASSLKTVREFGRVTYEQYF; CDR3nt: TGTGCCAGCAGCTTAAAAACGGTACGGGAGTTTGGTCGAGTCACCTACGAGCAGTACTTC
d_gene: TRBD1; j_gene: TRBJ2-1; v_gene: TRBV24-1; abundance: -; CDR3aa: CATSITGDEQFF; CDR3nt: TGTGCCACCAGTATAACAGGGGATGAGCAGTTCTTC
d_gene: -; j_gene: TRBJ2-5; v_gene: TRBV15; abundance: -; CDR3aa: CATSERPWVTQYF; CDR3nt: TGTGCCACCAGCGAAAGACCCTGGGTCACCCAGTACTTC
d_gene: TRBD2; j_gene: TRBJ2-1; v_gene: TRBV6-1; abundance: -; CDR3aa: CASSEGTSGNNEQFF; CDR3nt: TGTGCCAGCAGTGAAGGTACTAGCGGGAACAATGAGCAGTTCTTC
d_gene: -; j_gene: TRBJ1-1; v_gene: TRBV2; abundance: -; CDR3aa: CASSEAGRLNTEAFF; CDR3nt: TGTGCCAGCAGTGAAGCGGGGCGGTTGAACACTGAAGCTTTCTTT
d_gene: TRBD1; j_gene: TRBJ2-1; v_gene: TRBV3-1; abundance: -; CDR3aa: CASSRRDRGKHEQFF; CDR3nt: TGTGCCAGCAGCCGACGGGACAGGGGTAAGCATGAGCAGTTCTTC
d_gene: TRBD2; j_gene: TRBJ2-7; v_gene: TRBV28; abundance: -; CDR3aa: CASTTGGGYEQYF; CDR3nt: TGTGCCAGCACAACGGGGGGGGGCTACGAGCAGTACTTC
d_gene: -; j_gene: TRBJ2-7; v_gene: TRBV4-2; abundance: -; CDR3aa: CASSQVAGGGAEQYF; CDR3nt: TGTGCCAGCAGCCAAGTCGCGGGTGGGGGGGCCGAGCAGTACTTC
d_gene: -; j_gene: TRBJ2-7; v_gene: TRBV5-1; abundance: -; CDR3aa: CASMEPNSYEQYF; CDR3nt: TGCGCCAGCATGGAGCCGAACTCCTACGAGCAGTACTTC
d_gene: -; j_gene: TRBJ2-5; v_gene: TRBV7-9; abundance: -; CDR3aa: CASSLIRVQETQYF; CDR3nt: TGTGCCAGCAGCTTAATCCGGGTCCAAGAGACCCAGTACTTC
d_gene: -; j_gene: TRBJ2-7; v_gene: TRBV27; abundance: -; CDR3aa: CASSLGQSDEQYF; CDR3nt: TGTGCCAGCAGTCTGGGACAATCCGACGAGCAGTACTTC
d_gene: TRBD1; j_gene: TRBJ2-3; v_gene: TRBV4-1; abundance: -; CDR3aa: CASSQGQGKTDTQYF; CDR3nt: TGCGCCAGCAGCCAGGGACAGGGAAAAACAGATACGCAGTATTTT
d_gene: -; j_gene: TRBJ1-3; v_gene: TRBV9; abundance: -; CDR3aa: CASSAGRNTIYF; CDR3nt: TGTGCCAGCAGCGCCGGGAGAAACACCATATATTTT
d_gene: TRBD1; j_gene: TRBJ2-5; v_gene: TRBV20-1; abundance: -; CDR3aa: CSASVTGATQYF; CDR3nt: TGCAGTGCTAGCGTCACAGGGGCGACCCAGTACTTC
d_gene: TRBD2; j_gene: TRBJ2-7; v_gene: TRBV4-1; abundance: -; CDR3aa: CASSLRTSGTASIAYEQYF; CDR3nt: TGCGCCAGCAGCCTTCGGACTAGCGGAACCGCTAGCATCGCCTACGAGCAGTACTTC
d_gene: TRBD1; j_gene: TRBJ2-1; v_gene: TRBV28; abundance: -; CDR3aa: CAGGQGYNEQFF; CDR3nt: TGTGCCGGGGGACAGGGATACAATGAGCAGTTCTTC